The 14 T cell receptor beta chains in this list originate from one sample, sequenced in a study of cytomegalovirus exposure and HLA in healthy donors. PCR amplification relied on 60 Vbeta primers (plus 13 Jbeta primers). Repertoires were generated with immunoSEQ multiplex PCR, while TCRdb's copy carries only in-frame clones and drops some. The data contain about 140,000 clones, roughly three fifths of them singletons. Sequencing was done on a sample of PBMCs. All receptors derive from a woman aged 40-49 years in good health and CMV-seronegative.

This clone came up a few times. The rearrangement joins TRBV10-3 to TRBJ1-3; D ambiguous. Per the germline V gene, CDR1 is ENHRY and CDR2 is SYGVKD. Trimming took off 8 bases at V and 3 bases at J, with 14 bases between the two ends. The CDR3 totals 14 residues. The CDR3 protein is CAISMEAIGNTIYF. DNA for the CDR3: TGTGCCATCTCAATGGAGGCGATTGGAAACACCATATATTTT.

The chain recombines TRBV9 with TRBJ2-2; 10 nucleotides align to TRBD2. V lost 1 base, J lost 4 bases, and 1 base stayed unmatched. Germline V gene lookup returns CDR1 SGDLS and CDR2 YYNGEE. The CDR3 is 15 residues long. The chain's CDR3 is CASSVSSGGTGELFF. Written as DNA, the CDR3 is TGTGCCAGCAGCGTATCTAGCGGGGGCACCGGGGAGCTGTTTTTT.

The chain is built from TRBV29-1 and TRBJ2-5, with D possibly matching TRBD1 (6 bases). The CDR3 totals 12 residues. Germline V gene lookup returns CDR1 SQVTM and CDR2 ANQGSEA. Trimming left V 6 bases short and J 5 bases short, with 13 bases between. DNA of the CDR3: TGCAGCGTAATCAGGGGTCTGGAGACCCAGTACTTC. Amino acids: CSVIRGLETQYF.

This sequence joins TRBV6-5 and TRBJ2-3, with no clear D. Germline lookup yields CDR1 MNHEY and CDR2 SVGAGI. This CDR3 region has 13 residues. Trimming shortened V by 5 bases and J by 2 bases, and 8 bases separated the two germline ends. The CDR3 is CASSSRLTDTQYF. CDR3 nucleotide sequence: TGTGCCAGCAGTAGCAGACTCACAGATACGCAGTATTTT.

V gene TRBV7-2 combines with J gene TRBJ1-5; a possible D gene is TRBD1 (6 bases). V was pared by 4 bases and J by 7 bases, with 17 bases between. This CDR3 comprises 15 residues. Germline CDR1 SGHTA, CDR2 FQGNSA. Written as DNA, the CDR3 is TGTGCCAGCAGCTCCCTCCTGGGGGCCGGACAGCCCCAGCATTTT. It yields the protein CASSSLLGAGQPQHF.

J is TRBJ2-2 and V is TRBV4-2; tentative D call: TRBD2 (6 bases). Germline-derived CDR1 and CDR2 are LGHNA and YNFKEQ. Trimming took 4 bases from V and 1 from J, leaving 16 bases between them. The CDR3 has 17 residues. CDR3 loop: CASSPGVAEMNTGELFF. The CDR3 DNA follows: TGTGCCAGCAGCCCCGGGGTAGCGGAGATGAACACCGGGGAGCTGTTTTTT.

Worth noting for this clone: The sample contains more than one DNA sequence encoding this CDR3. J is TRBJ1-4 and V is TRBV2; maybe TRBD1 (5 bases). Germline V CDR1 and CDR2: SNHLY, FYNNEI. The CDR3 is made up of 16 amino acids. V was clipped by 4 bases and J by 3 bases, with 15 bases between them. The CDR3 protein is CASSGQGSLANEKLFF. DNA of the CDR3: TGTGCCAGCAGTGGTCAGGGAAGCCTGGCTAATGAAAAACTGTTTTTT.

The V call is TRBV6-5, the J call TRBJ1-1; perhaps TRBD1 as D (6 bases). Germline V gene data show CDR1 as MNHEY and CDR2 as SVGAGI. The CDR3 is 14 amino acids. V was pared by 4 bases and J by 0 bases, with 9 bases between. CDR3 bases: TGTGCCAGCAGTTCCGACAGGTTGAACACTGAAGCTTTCTTT. Translated: CASSSDRLNTEAFF.

This clone appeared a few times. The chain's CDR3 is CASSPPGQQFSGNTIYF. CDR3 nucleotide sequence: TGTGCCAGCTCACCACCGGGACAACAATTCTCTGGAAACACCATATATTTT. The chain combines TRBV18 with TRBJ1-3, with D possibly TRBD1 on 6 matching bases. Germline values: CDR1 KGHSH, CDR2 LQKENI. The V and J ends lost 0 bases and 0 bases respectively, with 12 bases between them. This CDR3 spans 17 amino acids.

This rearrangement joins TRBV7-9 to TRBJ1-1, with unresolved D. Trimming took off 1 base at V and 6 bases at J, with 6 bases between the two ends. The V gene's germline CDR1 is SEHNR and CDR2 FQNEAQ (reference sequence). This CDR3 region has 12 residues. CDR3 protein: CASSLGGAEAFF. CDR3 DNA: TGTGCCAGCAGCTTAGGGGGAGCTGAAGCTTTCTTT.

The sample holds a few counts of this clone. The chain recombines TRBV7-2 with TRBJ2-1; a possible D gene is TRBD1 (5 bases). V lost 7 bases to trimming and J lost 6 bases, with 19 bases between them. The CDR3 extends over 15 amino acids. Germline loops: CDR1 SGHTA, CDR2 FQGNSA. CDR3 in amino acids: CASTKPRQKTNEQFF. CDR3 coding DNA: TGTGCCAGCACCAAACCGAGACAGAAAACCAATGAGCAGTTCTTC.

The rearrangement links TRBV30 to TRBJ1-6, with a weak D call TRBD1 (6 bases). Germline V CDR1 and CDR2: GTSNPN, SVGIG (reference sequence). Between the trimmed V and J ends, which lost 3 bases and 4 bases, there was a span of 10 bases. The CDR3 loop spans 14 amino acids. CDR3 nucleotide sequence: TGTGCCTGGAGGCACAGGGAATATAATTCACCCCTCCACTTT. It yields the protein CAWRHREYNSPLHF. Filled out from reference TRBV30 and TRBJ1-6, the complete variable domain reads SQTIHQWPATLVQPVGSPLSLECTVEGTSNPNLYWYRQAAGRGLQLLFYSVGIGQISSEVPQNLSASRPQDRQFILSSKKLLLSDSGFYLCAWRHREYNSPLHFGNGTRLTVT.

The table lists this clone with a few counts. The chain couples TRBV4-3 to TRBJ1-3; no reliable D call. V gave up 2 bases and J gave up 0 bases, with 14 bases separating them. Per the germline V gene, CDR1 is LGHNA and CDR2 is YSLEER. The CDR3 runs to 17 residues. CDR3 loop: CASSQSAGFTSGNTIYF. In nucleotides, the CDR3 is TGCGCCAGCAGCCAATCCGCGGGTTTCACCTCTGGAAACACCATATATTTT.

The chain joins TRBV9 to TRBJ2-3; TRBD2 might be the D (7 bases). This CDR3 spans 16 amino acids. Germline CDR1 reads SGDLS; CDR2 reads YYNGEE. V lost 2 bases and J lost 6, with 19 bases in between. This CDR3 reads CASSVGRGGAGDTQYF. The CDR3 region has the DNA TGTGCCAGCAGCGTCGGCCGAGGGGGGGCGGGGGATACGCAGTATTTT.